This T cell receptor beta chain was observed in a study of OX40 agonist ivuxolimab in advanced cancers. Study-wide points: At doses 0.1 to 3.0 mg/kg, CD4+ and CD8+ clones expanded.

Turning to this clone: Its antigen is as yet unknown.

The germline gives CDR1 SEHNR, CDR2 FQNEAQ (reference sequence). V was trimmed by 7 bases and J by 5 bases, leaving 17 bases between them. This CDR3 contains 14 residues. Produced via immunoSEQ multiplex PCR; TCRdb's table is partial and in-frame only. The repertoire holds 65,000 to 85,000 clones, with over 80% as singletons. V usage is TRBV7-9 and J usage is TRBJ1-1, with a weak D call TRBD1 (6 bases). The sample here was CD4+ or CD8+ T cells sorted from blood, taken in a trial of the OX40 agonist ivuxolimab. The TCR sequence derives from an adult with an advanced solid tumor such as melanoma, head and neck, liver or kidney cancer. This chain's CDR3 is CASTVGQVRTEAFF. CDR3 bases: TGTGCCAGCACGGTGGGACAAGTACGGACTGAAGCTTTCTTT.